A selection of T cell receptor beta chains follows, all from one sample in a study of blood T cells in healthy people across ages. TCRdb re-derived calls from the 5' RACE reads in MiXCR, one entry per CDR3 protein. The sample has 750,000 to 850,000 distinct CDR3 sequences; roughly 25% are singletons. The same sample was also used in a study of T cells of mothers and their children.

The specimen sequenced was blood. These TCRs come from a boy under 18 in good health. The CDR3 runs from the conserved cysteine through the conserved F or W. The D gene is left open where the match is weak. The size of a clone is reported for some rows only, either as once, few or many, or as a class for expanded clones.

d_call	v_call	j_call	clone_size	cdr3_aa	cdr3_nt
TRBD2	TRBV20-1	TRBJ2-5	few	CSAQSPSGGWETQYF	TGCAGTGCCCAAAGCCCTAGCGGGGGGTGGGAGACCCAGTACTTC
TRBD1	TRBV10-3	TRBJ2-2	-	CAISEVGDRRELFF	TGTGCCATCAGTGAGGTGGGGGACAGGCGGGAGCTGTTTTTT
-	TRBV20-1	TRBJ2-1	-	CSARVMSYEQFF	TGCAGTGCTAGAGTAATGAGCTACGAGCAGTTCTTC
TRBD2	TRBV3-1	TRBJ2-5	-	CASSHSASGREETQYF	TGTGCCAGCAGCCATTCTGCTAGCGGGAGGGAAGAGACCCAGTACTTC
-	TRBV4-3	TRBJ2-2	-	CASSQELRASTGELFF	TGCGCCAGCAGCCAAGAGCTGCGGGCATCCACCGGGGAGCTGTTTTTT
TRBD2	TRBV27	TRBJ2-1	few	CASSPSRRQGYVGLAGPSSEQFF	TGTGCCAGCAGTCCCTCCCGGAGACAGGGGTATGTGGGACTAGCGGGACCATCTAGTGAGCAGTTCTTC
TRBD2	TRBV28	TRBJ2-1	-	CASSLYGQREGGEQFF	TGTGCCAGCAGTTTATACGGACAGCGGGAGGGAGGTGAGCAGTTCTTC
-	TRBV20-1	TRBJ2-5	-	CSARGDSAETQYF	TGCAGTGCTAGAGGGGATAGCGCGGAGACCCAGTACTTC
-	TRBV20-1	TRBJ2-4	-	CSARDRPAVGSSRF	TGCAGTGCTAGAGATAGGCCAGCGGTGGGGAGTAGTCGCTTC
-	TRBV7-9	TRBJ2-2	-	CASSLVFGGNTGELFF	TGTGCCAGCAGCTTAGTCTTCGGCGGAAACACCGGGGAGCTGTTTTTT
TRBD2	TRBV5-1	TRBJ2-3	few	CASSLPGLAGSTDTQYF	TGCGCCAGCAGCTTACCGGGACTAGCGGGGTCCACAGATACGCAGTATTTT
-	TRBV6-6	TRBJ1-1	few	CASNPARSGTEAFF	TGTGCCAGCAATCCGGCCAGGTCAGGCACTGAAGCTTTCTTT
-	TRBV19	TRBJ2-4	-	CASSIDPRGGNIQYF	TGTGCCAGTAGTATAGATCCTCGGGGAGGAAACATTCAGTACTTC
-	TRBV7-9	TRBJ2-5	-	CASSPGRGMAQYF	TGTGCCAGCAGCCCAGGGAGGGGGATGGCCCAGTACTTC
TRBD1	TRBV29-1	TRBJ2-7	-	CSVDDGQGAGEQYF	TGCAGCGTTGATGACGGACAGGGGGCGGGAGAGCAGTACTTC
TRBD1	TRBV13	TRBJ1-4	-	CASSSRGPTNEKLFF	TGTGCCAGCAGCTCGAGGGGGCCAACTAATGAAAAACTGTTTTTT
TRBD2	TRBV4-2	TRBJ2-5	-	CASSQDGLAGSTQYF	TGTGCCAGCAGCCAAGATGGACTAGCGGGGTCCACCCAGTACTTC
-	TRBV3-1	TRBJ1-4	few	CASSQDAGGAYEKLFF	TGTGCCAGCAGCCAAGACGCGGGGGGCGCATACGAAAAACTGTTTTTT
TRBD2	TRBV12-3/TRBV12-4	TRBJ2-1	-	CASREAGGPGNEQFF	TGTGCCAGCAGAGAAGCGGGAGGGCCTGGCAATGAGCAGTTCTTC
-	TRBV7-9	TRBJ2-3	few	CASSYQGIADTQYF	TGTGCCAGCAGCTATCAGGGTATCGCAGATACGCAGTATTTT
TRBD2	TRBV19	TRBJ2-1	few	CASTRTSGGNNEQFF	TGTGCCAGTACGAGGACTAGCGGGGGGAACAATGAGCAGTTCTTC
-	TRBV28	TRBJ2-2	-	CATLQNTGELFF	TGTGCCACCCTCCAAAACACCGGGGAGCTGTTTTTT
TRBD1	TRBV29-1	TRBJ2-7	few	CSASRQGGSYEQYF	TGCAGCGCATCACGACAGGGGGGCTCCTACGAGCAGTACTTC
-	TRBV28	TRBJ2-4	-	CASSPPLGGGYNIQYF	TGTGCCAGCAGTCCCCCTTTAGGGGGGGGGTATAACATTCAGTACTTC
TRBD2	TRBV7-2	TRBJ2-7	-	CASSLVTSGYEQYF	TGTGCCAGCAGCTTAGTGACTAGCGGCTACGAGCAGTACTTC
TRBD2	TRBV5-1	TRBJ2-1	few	CASSLMASGTYNEQFF	TGCGCCAGCAGCTTGATGGCTAGCGGGACCTACAATGAGCAGTTCTTC
-	TRBV15	TRBJ1-2	-	CATSTGGGPGYGYTF	TGTGCCACCAGCACAGGCGGGGGCCCTGGCTATGGCTACACCTTC
TRBD1	TRBV29-1	TRBJ2-1	few	CSVQPGGALHNEQFF	TGCAGCGTCCAACCAGGGGGAGCACTACACAATGAGCAGTTCTTC
-	TRBV11-2	TRBJ2-7	-	CASSLAIGSTYEQYF	TGTGCCAGCAGCTTAGCTATCGGATCTACCTACGAGCAGTACTTC
-	TRBV21-1	TRBJ2-7	-	CASGPNRGLFYEQYF	TGTGCCAGCGGTCCCAACAGGGGGCTTTTCTACGAGCAGTACTTC
-	TRBV28	TRBJ2-5	-	CASSFAGEGETQYF	TGTGCCAGCAGTTTCGCAGGGGAGGGGGAGACCCAGTACTTC
TRBD2	TRBV18	TRBJ2-5	-	CASSPPRERDVILQETQYF	TGTGCCAGCTCACCACCCCGGGAGCGGGATGTTATTCTCCAAGAGACCCAGTACTTC
TRBD1	TRBV29-1	TRBJ2-7	-	CSYQGDSYEQYF	TGCAGTTACCAGGGGGACTCCTACGAGCAGTACTTC
TRBD1	TRBV9	TRBJ1-5	-	CASSAGQGANQPQHF	TGTGCCAGCAGCGCGGGACAGGGGGCAAATCAGCCCCAGCATTTT
-	TRBV7-9	TRBJ2-6	-	CAASRGTPSGANVLTF	TGTGCCGCCTCGCGAGGGACTCCATCTGGGGCCAACGTCCTGACTTTC
-	TRBV24-1	TRBJ1-2	few	CATSDSLRDYTF	TGTGCCACCAGTGATTCCTTGCGGGACTACACCTTC
-	TRBV20-1	TRBJ1-6	few	CSAEEGNSPLHF	TGCAGTGCAGAGGAGGGGAATTCACCCCTCCACTTT
TRBD2	TRBV7-3	TRBJ2-1	-	CASSPAGTSLDEQFF	TGTGCCAGCAGCCCGGCCGGGACTAGTTTGGATGAGCAGTTCTTC
TRBD2	TRBV6-5	TRBJ2-5	few	CASSYVGLAGGGSQETQYF	TGTGCCAGCAGTTACGTTGGGCTAGCGGGGGGCGGCTCCCAAGAGACCCAGTACTTC
TRBD2	TRBV5-1	TRBJ2-1	-	CASSLALAGGPGNEQFF	TGCGCCAGCAGCTTGGCGCTAGCGGGGGGGCCGGGGAATGAGCAGTTCTTC
TRBD1	TRBV7-2	TRBJ2-3	-	CASSLTAGGKHTQYF	TGTGCCAGCAGCTTAACGGCAGGGGGCAAGCATACGCAGTATTTT
-	TRBV12-3/TRBV12-4	TRBJ2-7	many	CASSPGTPYEQYF	TGTGCCAGCAGTCCCGGGACACCCTACGAGCAGTACTTC
TRBD2	TRBV9	TRBJ2-7	few	CASSVQGTSGRSYEQYF	TGTGCCAGCAGCGTACAAGGGACTAGCGGGAGATCCTACGAGCAGTACTTC
-	TRBV4-1	TRBJ2-3	many	CASSQTTDTQYF	TGCGCCAGCAGCCAGACCACAGATACGCAGTATTTT
TRBD2	TRBV4-1	TRBJ2-3	-	CASSLAETPGDTQYF	TGCGCCAGCTCACTAGCGGAGACTCCTGGGGATACGCAGTATTTT
-	TRBV28	TRBJ1-4	many	CASSLLNEKLFF	TGTGCCAGCAGTTTACTTAATGAAAAACTGTTTTTT
TRBD1	TRBV20-1	TRBJ1-5	-	CSARTGTDNQPQHF	TGCAGTGCTAGAACCGGGACAGATAATCAGCCCCAGCATTTT
TRBD1	TRBV12-3/TRBV12-4	TRBJ2-3	-	CASSPDRGNGFPQSTTQYF	TGTGCCAGCAGTCCCGACAGGGGAAACGGGTTTCCACAATCCACCACGCAGTATTTT
TRBD1	TRBV6-6	TRBJ2-7	many	CASSYLRDRESYEQYF	TGTGCCAGCAGTTACCTCCGGGACAGGGAATCCTACGAGCAGTACTTC
TRBD2	TRBV4-2	TRBJ2-7	-	CASSQKGLADSYEQYF	TGTGCCAGCAGCCAAAAGGGGCTAGCGGACTCCTACGAGCAGTACTTC
-	TRBV7-2	TRBJ2-6	-	CASSLAGPQIGGANVLTF	TGTGCCAGCAGCTTGGCGGGGCCCCAGATAGGCGGGGCCAACGTCCTGACTTTC
TRBD2	TRBV9	TRBJ2-5	-	CASSGLAGGTQETQYF	TGTGCCAGCAGCGGATTAGCGGGGGGGACCCAAGAGACCCAGTACTTC
-	TRBV7-9	TRBJ1-6	-	CASSLNQNSPLHF	TGTGCCAGCAGCTTAAATCAAAATTCACCCCTCCACTTT
-	TRBV29-1	TRBJ2-7	-	CSVGWGSYEQYF	TGCAGCGTTGGCTGGGGATCCTACGAGCAGTACTTC
-	TRBV20-1	TRBJ2-3	-	CSAEGLGTDPQYF	TGCAGTGCCGAGGGACTGGGCACGGATCCGCAGTATTTT
TRBD1	TRBV13	TRBJ2-3	-	CASSWRTGNTDTQYF	TGTGCCAGCAGCTGGCGGACAGGGAACACAGATACGCAGTATTTT